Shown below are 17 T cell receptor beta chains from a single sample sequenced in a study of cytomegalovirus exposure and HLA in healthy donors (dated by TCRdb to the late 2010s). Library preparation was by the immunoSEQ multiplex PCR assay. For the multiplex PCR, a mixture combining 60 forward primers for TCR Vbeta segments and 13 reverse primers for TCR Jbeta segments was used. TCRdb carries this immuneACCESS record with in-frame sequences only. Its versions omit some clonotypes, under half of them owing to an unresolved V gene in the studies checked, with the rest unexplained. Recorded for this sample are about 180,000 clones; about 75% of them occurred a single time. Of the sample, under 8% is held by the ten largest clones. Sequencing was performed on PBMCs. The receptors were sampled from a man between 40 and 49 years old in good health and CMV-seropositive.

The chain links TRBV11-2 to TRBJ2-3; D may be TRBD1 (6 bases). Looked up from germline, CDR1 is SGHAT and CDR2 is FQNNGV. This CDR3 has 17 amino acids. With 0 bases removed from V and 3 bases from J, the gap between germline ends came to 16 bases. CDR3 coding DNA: TGTGCCAGCAGCTTAGACGACAGGTCGACGGGGACAGATACGCAGTATTTT. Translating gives CASSLDDRSTGTDTQYF.

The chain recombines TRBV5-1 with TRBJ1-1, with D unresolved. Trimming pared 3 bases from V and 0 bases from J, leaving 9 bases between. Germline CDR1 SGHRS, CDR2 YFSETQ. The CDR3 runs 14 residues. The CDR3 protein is CASSYSWMNTEAFF. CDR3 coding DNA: TGCGCCAGCAGCTACAGTTGGATGAACACTGAAGCTTTCTTT.

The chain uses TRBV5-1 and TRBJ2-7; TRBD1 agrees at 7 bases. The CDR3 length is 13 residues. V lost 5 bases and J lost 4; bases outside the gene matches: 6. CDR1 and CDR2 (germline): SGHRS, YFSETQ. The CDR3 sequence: CASRGTERYEQYF. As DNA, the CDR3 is TGCGCCAGCAGAGGGACAGAACGTTACGAGCAGTACTTC.

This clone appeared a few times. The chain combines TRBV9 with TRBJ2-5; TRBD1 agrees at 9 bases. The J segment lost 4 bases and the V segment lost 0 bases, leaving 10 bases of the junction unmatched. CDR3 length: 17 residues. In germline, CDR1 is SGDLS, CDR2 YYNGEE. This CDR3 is CASSVGLGQGGGETQYF. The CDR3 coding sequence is TGTGCCAGCAGCGTAGGGTTGGGACAGGGTGGTGGAGAGACCCAGTACTTC.

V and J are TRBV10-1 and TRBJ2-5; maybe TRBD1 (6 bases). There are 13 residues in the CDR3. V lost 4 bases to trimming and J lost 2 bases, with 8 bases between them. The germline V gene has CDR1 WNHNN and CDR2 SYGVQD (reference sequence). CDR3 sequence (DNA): TGCGCCAGCAGTGGACAGGTACAAGAGACCCAGTACTTC. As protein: CASSGQVQETQYF.

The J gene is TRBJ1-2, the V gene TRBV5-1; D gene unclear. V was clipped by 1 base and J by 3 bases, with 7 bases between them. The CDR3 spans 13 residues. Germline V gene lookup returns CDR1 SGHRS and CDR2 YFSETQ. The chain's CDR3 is CASSLRDYYGYTF. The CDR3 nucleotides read TGCGCCAGCAGCTTGCGGGATTACTATGGCTACACCTTC. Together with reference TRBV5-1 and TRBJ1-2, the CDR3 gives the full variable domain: KAGVTQTPRYLIKTRGQQVTLSCSPISGHRSVSWYQQTPGQGLQFLFEYFSETQRNKGNFPGRFSGRQFSNSRSEMNVSTLELGDSALYLCASSLRDYYGYTFGSGTRLTVV.

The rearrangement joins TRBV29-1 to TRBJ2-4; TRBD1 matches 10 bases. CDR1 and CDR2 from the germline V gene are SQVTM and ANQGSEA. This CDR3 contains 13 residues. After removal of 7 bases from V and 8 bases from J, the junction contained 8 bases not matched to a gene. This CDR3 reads CSAPGQGNDIQYF. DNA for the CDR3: TGCAGCGCTCCGGGACAGGGGAATGACATTCAGTACTTC.

The CDR3 sequence is CASSLAGGQVAETQYF. The CDR3 nucleotides read TGTGCCAGCAGCTTAGCGGGAGGCCAAGTAGCGGAGACCCAGTACTTC. V gene TRBV7-6 combines with J gene TRBJ2-5, with D tentatively TRBD2 (6 bases). Germline CDR1 and CDR2: SGHVS and FNYEAQ. This CDR3 contains 16 residues. Trimming took off 0 bases at V and 5 bases at J, with 16 bases between the two ends.

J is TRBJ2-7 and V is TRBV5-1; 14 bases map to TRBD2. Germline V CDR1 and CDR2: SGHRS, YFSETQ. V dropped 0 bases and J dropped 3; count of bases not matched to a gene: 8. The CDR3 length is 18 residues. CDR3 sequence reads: CASSLVGTSGSRGYEQYF. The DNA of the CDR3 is TGCGCCAGCAGCTTGGTGGGGACTAGCGGGAGTCGCGGCTACGAGCAGTACTTC. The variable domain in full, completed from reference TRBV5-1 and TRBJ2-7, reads KAGVTQTPRYLIKTRGQQVTLSCSPISGHRSVSWYQQTPGQGLQFLFEYFSETQRNKGNFPGRFSGRQFSNSRSEMNVSTLELGDSALYLCASSLVGTSGSRGYEQYFGPGTRLTVT.

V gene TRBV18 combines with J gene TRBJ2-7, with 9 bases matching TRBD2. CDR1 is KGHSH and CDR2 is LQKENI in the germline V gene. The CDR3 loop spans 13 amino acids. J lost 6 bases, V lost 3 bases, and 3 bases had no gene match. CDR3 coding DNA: TGTGCCAGCTCACCGGGACTAGCCCCCGAGCAGTACTTC. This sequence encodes CASSPGLAPEQYF.

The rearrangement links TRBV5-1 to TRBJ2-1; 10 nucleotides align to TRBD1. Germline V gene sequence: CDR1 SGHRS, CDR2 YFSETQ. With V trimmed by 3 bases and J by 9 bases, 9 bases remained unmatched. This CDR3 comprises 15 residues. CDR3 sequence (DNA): TGCGCCAGCAGCTGGCGGGACAGGGGTCAGGGTGAGCAGTTCTTC. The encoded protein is CASSWRDRGQGEQFF.

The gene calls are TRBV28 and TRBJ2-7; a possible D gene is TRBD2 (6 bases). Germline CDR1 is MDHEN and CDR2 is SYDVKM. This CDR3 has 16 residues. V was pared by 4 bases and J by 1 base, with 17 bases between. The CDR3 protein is CASSSLGGVDSYEQYF. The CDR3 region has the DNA TGTGCCAGCAGTTCCTTGGGGGGAGTAGATTCCTACGAGCAGTACTTC.

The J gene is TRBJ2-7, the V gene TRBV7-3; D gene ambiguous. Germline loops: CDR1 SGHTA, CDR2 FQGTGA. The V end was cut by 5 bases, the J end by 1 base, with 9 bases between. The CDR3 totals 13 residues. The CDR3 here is CASSPSASYEQYF. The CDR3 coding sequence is TGTGCCAGCAGCCCCAGCGCTTCCTACGAGCAGTACTTC.

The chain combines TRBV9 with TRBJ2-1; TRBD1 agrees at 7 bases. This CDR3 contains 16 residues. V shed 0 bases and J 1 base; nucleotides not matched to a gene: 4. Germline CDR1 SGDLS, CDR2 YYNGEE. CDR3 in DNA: TGTGCCAGCAGCGTAGAGGGGGCCCTATCCTACAATGAGCAGTTCTTC. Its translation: CASSVEGALSYNEQFF.

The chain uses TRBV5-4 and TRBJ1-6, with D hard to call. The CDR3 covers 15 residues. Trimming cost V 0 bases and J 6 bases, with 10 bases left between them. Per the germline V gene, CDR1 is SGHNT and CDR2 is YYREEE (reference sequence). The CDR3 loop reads CASSLDLGGNSPLHF. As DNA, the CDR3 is TGTGCCAGCAGCTTGGATTTGGGAGGTAATTCACCCCTCCACTTT. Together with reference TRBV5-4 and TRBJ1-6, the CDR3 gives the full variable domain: ETGVTQSPTHLIKTRGQQVTLRCSSQSGHNTVSWYQQALGQGPQFIFQYYREEENGRGNFPPRFSGLQFPNYSSELNVNALELDDSALYLCASSLDLGGNSPLHFGNGTRLTVT.

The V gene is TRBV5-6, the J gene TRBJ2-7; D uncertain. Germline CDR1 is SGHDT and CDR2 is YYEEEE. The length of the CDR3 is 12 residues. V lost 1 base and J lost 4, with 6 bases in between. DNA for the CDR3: TGTGCCAGCAGCTTGAACATTTACGAGCAGTACTTC. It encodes CASSLNIYEQYF.

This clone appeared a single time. CDR3 in amino acids: CASSLSLAGYNEQFF. DNA for the CDR3: TGCGCCAGCAGCTTAAGTCTGGCGGGATACAATGAGCAGTTCTTC. V usage is TRBV5-1 and J usage is TRBJ2-1, with a tentative D call TRBD2 (6 bases). V lost 2 bases, J lost 4 bases, and 13 bases lay in between. This CDR3 region has 15 residues. Germline V gene sequence: CDR1 SGHRS, CDR2 YFSETQ.